This is a list of T cell receptor beta chains from one sample in a study of cytomegalovirus exposure and HLA in healthy donors. Sequenced by immunoSEQ multiplex PCR; TCRdb stores in-frame clones only, minus some. Among 150,000 to 200,000 clones listed, more than 70% were seen once. Sample: PBMCs. The receptors come from a male donor in good health and CMV-seronegative. CDR3s include the opening cysteine and the closing phenylalanine or tryptophan. D genes are given only for firm matches. Size values are once, few and many counts, or a class for expanded clones, and some rows have none.

>TRBV28|.|TRBJ2-3|.
CASSPSGQGHTDTQYF
TGTGCCAGCAGTCCTAGCGGACAGGGCCACACAGATACGCAGTATTTT
>TRBV2|.|TRBJ2-5|.
CASSQGYRETQYF
TGTGCCAGCAGCCAGGGTTATCGGGAGACCCAGTACTTC
>TRBV4-1|.|TRBJ2-2|.
CASSSGQNTGELFF
TGCGCCAGCAGCTCAGGCCAGAACACCGGGGAGCTGTTTTTT
>TRBV5-1|.|TRBJ2-7|TRBD1
CASRAYRGALYEQYF
TGCGCCAGCAGGGCTTACAGGGGAGCCCTCTACGAGCAGTACTTC
>TRBV18|.|TRBJ2-7|TRBD1
CASSPPTGGYEQYF
TGTGCCAGCTCACCACCTACAGGGGGATACGAGCAGTACTTC
>TRBV4-3|.|TRBJ1-2|.
CASSQDPRGGYTF
TGCGCCAGCAGCCAAGACCCCCGGGGTGGCTACACCTTC
>TRBV27|.|TRBJ1-5|.
CASSLRGGGGQPQHF
TGTGCCAGCAGTTTGCGCGGGGGCGGAGGGCAGCCCCAGCATTTT
>TRBV28|.|TRBJ2-7|TRBD1
CATGQVTSYEQYF
TGTGCCACCGGACAGGTTACCTCCTACGAGCAGTACTTC
>TRBV30|.|TRBJ2-1|.
CAWNTDITYNEQFF
TGTGCCTGGAATACAGACATTACCTACAATGAGCAGTTCTTC
>TRBV4-3|.|TRBJ2-1|.
CASSQEAGNNEQFF
TGCGCCAGCAGCCAAGAGGCGGGAAACAATGAGCAGTTCTTC
>TRBV19|.|TRBJ1-1|.
CASSSLAGYTEAFF
TGTGCCAGTAGTAGCCTGGCCGGGTACACTGAAGCTTTCTTT
>TRBV4-2|few|TRBJ1-3|.
CASSQDGGSGNTIYF
TGTGCCAGCAGCCAAGACGGGGGGTCTGGAAACACCATATATTTT
>TRBV5-6|few|TRBJ2-5|.
CASAIFWGPGTGETQYF
TGTGCCAGTGCTATATTTTGGGGACCTGGTACAGGGGAGACCCAGTACTTC
>TRBV6-1|.|TRBJ1-2|TRBD1
CASSVDRGLYGYTF
TGTGCCAGCAGTGTGGACAGGGGTTTATATGGCTACACCTTC
>TRBV19|.|TRBJ1-6|.
CASLGSSYNSPLHF
TGTGCCAGCCTAGGGAGCTCCTATAATTCACCCCTCCACTTT
>TRBV6-6|.|TRBJ1-3|.
CASSSGLSGNTIYF
TGTGCCAGCAGCTCAGGGTTATCTGGAAACACCATATATTTT
>TRBV6-5|.|TRBJ1-3|.
CASSRTGTGNTIYF
TGTGCCAGCAGTCGCACAGGTACTGGAAACACCATATATTTT
>TRBV7-2|.|TRBJ2-2|TRBD2
CASSEQLAGVTGELFF
TGTGCCAGCAGCGAGCAACTAGCGGGAGTTACCGGGGAGCTGTTTTTT
>TRBV28|once|TRBJ2-7|.
CASSFTQGRYEQYF
TGTGCCAGCAGTTTTACCCAGGGCAGATACGAGCAGTACTTC
>TRBV7-8|once|TRBJ1-6|.
CASSLVGPRGVDSPLHF
TGTGCCAGCAGCTTAGTGGGGCCGCGGGGGGTTGATTCACCCCTCCACTTT
>TRBV7-2|few|TRBJ2-4|.
CASSLRYIQYF
TGTGCCAGCAGCCTTCGGTACATTCAGTACTTC
>TRBV14|.|TRBJ2-1|.
CASSPLKGANLAYNEQFF
TGTGCCAGCAGCCCACTCAAAGGGGCGAATTTAGCCTACAATGAGCAGTTCTTC
>TRBV19|.|TRBJ1-5|TRBD1
CATQRARGTDPNQPQHF
TGTGCCACACAAAGGGCCCGAGGGACAGACCCCAATCAGCCCCAGCATTTT
>TRBV11-1|.|TRBJ2-7|TRBD1
CASSPDRAGLYEQYF
TGTGCCAGCAGCCCAGACAGGGCGGGTCTCTACGAGCAGTACTTC
>TRBV18|.|TRBJ1-4|.
CASSPGGGTEKLFF
TGTGCCAGCTCACCCGGGGGAGGTACTGAAAAACTGTTTTTT
>TRBV7-2|.|TRBJ1-3|.
CASSPTIPSIGNTIYF
TGTGCCAGCAGCCCGACAATCCCTTCCATAGGAAACACCATATATTTT
>TRBV15|.|TRBJ2-3|.
CATSTRRDTQYF
TGTGCCACCAGCACGAGAAGAGATACGCAGTATTTT